The entry that follows covers one TCR beta chain sequence. This specimen comes from a study of blood T cell repertoires in COVID-19. About the research overall: PBMCs, B-cell-depleted T cells, or T cells were the source of the cDNA or gDNA that made up the material.

TCRdb keeps only in-frame clones here, not all; method: immunoSEQ multiplex PCR. The sample holds nearly 110,000 clones; 65% to 80% are singletons and the top ten take 4% to 5.5%. Sequencing was performed on peripheral blood. This receptor was taken from a man between 65 and 85 years old with acute or convalescent COVID-19.

Written as DNA, the CDR3 is TGTGCCTCGGGGACACCGGGACAGGGGTCGTCCGAGCAGTACTTC. The encoded protein is CASGTPGQGSSEQYF. J is TRBJ2-7 and V is TRBV10-3; 10 bases line up with TRBD1. Germline values: CDR1 ENHRY, CDR2 SYGVKD. V trimming: 11 bases; J trimming: 6 bases; junction bases outside the gene matches: 16. This CDR3 has 15 residues.